These 20 T cell receptor beta chains were sequenced from one sample in a study of blood T cell repertoires in COVID-19. Clones were sequenced by immunoSEQ multiplex PCR, and TCRdb holds only the in-frame ones, with some missing. The sample has about 300,000 clones, 70% to 90% seen once. The sample consisted of peripheral blood. The receptor set was obtained from a young woman who had recovered from COVID-19.

This chain links TRBV2 with TRBJ1-4; 8 bases map to TRBD1. The CDR3 is made up of 16 amino acids. Germline assignment: CDR1 SNHLY and CDR2 FYNNEI. As DNA, the CDR3 is TGTGCAGGGGACAGGAGAGGGTCCGCGACTAATGAAAAACTGTTTTTT. This encodes CAGDRRGSATNEKLFF.

This sequence joins TRBV18 and TRBJ2-5; D not resolved. CDR3 length: 11 residues. CDR1 is KGHSH and CDR2 is LQKENI in the germline V gene. The V end lost 3 bases, the J end lost 5 bases, and 4 bases lay between the germline ends. Here the CDR3 reads CASSPSETQYF. The CDR3 DNA reads TGTGCCAGCTCACCGTCGGAGACCCAGTACTTC.

This sequence joins TRBV7-6 and TRBJ2-7, with 9 bases matching TRBD2. This CDR3 is built from 14 residues. J lost 3 bases, V lost 4 bases, and 4 bases had no gene match. The germline V gene encodes CDR1 SGHVS and CDR2 FNYEAQ. The chain's CDR3 is CASSSLAGNYEQYF. CDR3 DNA sequence: TGTGCCAGCAGCTCTCTAGCGGGGAACTACGAGCAGTACTTC.

In its sample, this clone was seen once. The J gene is TRBJ1-1, the V gene TRBV18; 7 nucleotides line up with TRBD1. Per the germline V gene, CDR1 is KGHSH and CDR2 is LQKENI. Germline trimming cut 4 bases from V and 1 base from J; bases unmatched to any gene: 15. This CDR3 is built from 18 residues. The CDR3 bases are TGTGCCAGCTCACTGACCGGGACAGCCCCGGGAAAGAACACTGAAGCTTTCTTT. The encoded protein is CASSLTGTAPGKNTEAFF.

This CDR3 is CASNLVMGGQEFF. The DNA for the CDR3 is TGTGCCAGCAACCTGGTGATGGGGGGGCAGGAGTTCTTC. The chain links TRBV6-5 to TRBJ2-1; tentative D call: TRBD2 (7 bases). Trimming cost V 7 bases and J 14 bases, with 21 bases left between them. Per germline, CDR1 MNHEY and CDR2 SVGAGI. There are 13 residues in the CDR3.

The chain combines TRBV7-8 with TRBJ2-2, with a possible D match to TRBD1 (5 bases). The CDR3 is 17 residues long. The germline V gene has CDR1 SGHVS and CDR2 FQNEAQ. V lost 5 bases, J lost 5 bases, and 21 bases lay in between. Here the CDR3 DNA reads TGTGCCAGCAGCATAAGGCATTCAGGGTTCAGGACCGGGGAGCTGTTTTTT. It encodes CASSIRHSGFRTGELFF.

V usage is TRBV18 and J usage is TRBJ1-6; D remains unclear. Germline loops: CDR1 KGHSH, CDR2 LQKENI. The length of the CDR3 is 16 residues. V dropped 1 base and J dropped 0 bases, with 7 bases sitting between them. CDR3 sequence reads: CASSPHSRSYNSPLHF. The DNA for the CDR3 is TGTGCCAGCTCACCACACAGCCGCTCCTATAATTCACCCCTCCACTTT.

The CDR3 DNA is TGTGCCAGCAGCGCAGGGGTCGGGGCCAACGTCCTGACTTTC. This encodes CASSAGVGANVLTF. The J gene is TRBJ2-6, the V gene TRBV9, with a tentative D call TRBD1 (6 bases). The germline V and J ends were trimmed by 3 bases and 4 bases, with 8 bases remaining between them. This CDR3 has 14 amino acids. Germline CDR1 reads SGDLS; CDR2 reads YYNGEE.

V gene TRBV18 combines with J gene TRBJ2-5, with a weak D call TRBD1 (6 bases). Germline V CDR1 and CDR2: KGHSH, LQKENI. This CDR3 is built from 15 residues. Trimming left V 2 bases short and J 2 bases short, with 12 bases between. CDR3 region: CASSPNRAGQETQYF. CDR3 sequence (DNA): TGTGCCAGCTCACCAAACAGGGCCGGACAAGAGACCCAGTACTTC.

The J gene is TRBJ2-7, the V gene TRBV11-2; weak D call: TRBD2 (7 bases). Per germline, CDR1 SGHAT and CDR2 FQNNGV. The CDR3 extends over 15 amino acids. V dropped 5 bases and J dropped 3 bases, with 17 bases sitting between them. The CDR3 DNA follows: TGTGCCAGCAGCCCTAGGCCGGGGGGCATCTACGAGCAGTACTTC. Translated, it gives CASSPRPGGIYEQYF. The complete variable domain, with remaining parts taken from reference TRBV11-2 and TRBJ2-7, reads EAGVAQSPRYKIIEKRQSVAFWCNPISGHATLYWYQQILGQGPKLLIQFQNNGVVDDSQLPKDRFSAERLKGVDSTLKIQPAKLEDSAVYLCASSPRPGGIYEQYFGPGTRLTVT.

The gene calls are TRBV5-6 and TRBJ2-1, with D possibly matching TRBD1 (5 bases). CDR1 SGHDT and CDR2 YYEEEE come from the germline V gene. CDR3 length: 17 amino acids. The V gene lost 1 base and the J gene lost 0 bases, with 14 bases spanning the gap. CDR3 in amino acids: CASSLLWGGRSYNEQFF. The CDR3 DNA follows: TGTGCCAGCAGCTTGCTCTGGGGCGGCCGCTCCTACAATGAGCAGTTCTTC.

The V and J genes are TRBV6-5 and TRBJ2-2; TRBD1 is a possible D gene (5 bases). CDR1 is MNHEY and CDR2 is SVGAGI in the germline V gene. Between the trimmed V and J ends, which lost 6 bases and 4 bases, there was a span of 15 bases. The CDR3 extends over 15 amino acids. The CDR3 is CASSRGHSLTGELFF. CDR3 DNA: TGTGCCAGCAGCCGTGGACATTCCCTCACCGGGGAGCTGTTTTTT.

This chain connects TRBV29-1 to TRBJ1-1, with a tentative D call TRBD1 (6 bases). The CDR3 is 14 residues long. Germline V gene lookup returns CDR1 SQVTM and CDR2 ANQGSEA. V lost 7 bases and J 2 bases, leaving 17 bases between the germline ends. In DNA form, the CDR3 reads TGCAGCGCTGGGGGCGGACAGATAAACACTGAAGCTTTCTTT. Translated, it gives CSAGGGQINTEAFF. Full variable domain (outside the CDR3, taken from reference TRBV29-1 and TRBJ1-1): SAVISQKPSRDICQRGTSLTIQCQVDSQVTMMFWYRQQPGQSLTLIATANQGSEATYESGFVIDKFPISRPNLTFSTLTVSNMSPEDSSIYLCSAGGGQINTEAFFGQGTRLTVV.

The chain links TRBV28 to TRBJ1-5, with 7 bases that match TRBD1. The length of the CDR3 is 17 residues. Germline CDR1 and CDR2: MDHEN and SYDVKM. J was trimmed by 1 base and V by 1 base; bases with no gene match: 7. As DNA, the CDR3 is TGTGCCAGCAGTTTATCCCGGGGGACAGTAAGCAATCAGCCCCAGCATTTT. It yields the protein CASSLSRGTVSNQPQHF.

This clone was observed once. The chain joins TRBV28 to TRBJ1-2; TRBD1 matches at 9 bases. Germline trimming cut 6 bases from V and 4 bases from J; bases unmatched to any gene: 9. The CDR3 spans 15 residues. In germline, CDR1 is MDHEN, CDR2 SYDVKM. Here the CDR3 reads CASRPTGTGTYGYTF. CDR3 in DNA: TGTGCCAGCAGACCAACCGGGACAGGGACCTATGGCTACACCTTC.

The chain recombines TRBV5-6 with TRBJ1-5, with D unclear. Trimming cost V 4 bases and J 5 bases, with 7 bases left between them. The V gene's germline CDR1 is SGHDT and CDR2 YYEEEE. This CDR3 is built from 12 residues. This chain's CDR3 is CASSHSDQPQHF. In nucleotides, the CDR3 is TGTGCCAGCAGCCACAGTGATCAGCCCCAGCATTTT. The full variable domain, completed using reference TRBV5-6 and TRBJ1-5, is DAGVTQSPTHLIKTRGQQVTLRCSPKSGHDTVSWYQQALGQGPQFIFQYYEEEERQRGNFPDRFSGHQFPNYSSELNVNALLLGDSALYLCASSHSDQPQHFGDGTRLSIL.

The genes are TRBV6-5 and TRBJ1-1; 7 nucleotides align to TRBD1. This CDR3 is 15 amino acids long. V lost 2 bases and J lost 6; bases outside the gene matches: 9. CDR1 and CDR2 (germline): MNHEY, SVGAGI. This CDR3 is CASSYLYQDRPEAFF. The CDR3 DNA reads as TGTGCCAGCAGTTACCTTTACCAGGACAGGCCTGAAGCTTTCTTT.

This clone was recorded only once. This chain joins TRBV7-9 and TRBJ1-3, with TRBD1 matching over 7 bases. The CDR3 runs to 16 residues. Germline lookup yields CDR1 SEHNR and CDR2 FQNEAQ (reference sequence). The trim removed 5 bases at V and 0 bases at J, leaving 7 bases unmatched. Here the CDR3 reads CASSRSTGPSGNTIYF. Written as DNA, the CDR3 is TGTGCCAGCAGCCGTTCGACAGGGCCCTCTGGAAACACCATATATTTT.

V gene TRBV5-1 combines with J gene TRBJ2-5; the D gene is possibly TRBD1 (6 bases). CDR1 is SGHRS and CDR2 is YFSETQ in the germline V gene. Trimming pared 0 bases from V and 2 bases from J, leaving 14 bases between. The CDR3 loop spans 16 amino acids. This CDR3 reads CASSLDLPGVQETQYF. CDR3 sequence (DNA): TGCGCCAGCAGCTTGGATCTCCCAGGGGTTCAAGAGACCCAGTACTTC.

This chain uses TRBV7-2 with TRBJ2-3; possibly TRBD1 for D (5 bases). There are 15 residues in the CDR3. V lost 5 bases, J lost 2 bases, and 14 bases lay in between. The germline gives CDR1 SGHTA, CDR2 FQGNSA. In DNA form, the CDR3 reads TGTGCCAGCAGCCCCGGCAGGGCGGTCACAGATACGCAGTATTTT. Its protein product is CASSPGRAVTDTQYF.